These 27 T cell receptor beta chains were all obtained from the same sample, sequenced in a study of post-analysis software for immune sequencing data. Researchers reported that TCR beta cDNA libraries carried unique molecular identifiers. TCRdb re-analysed the PCR reads in MiXCR, keeping a single row per CDR3 protein. The table includes roughly 400,000 distinct CDR3 sequences, 39% detected once. Their target antigens are unknown. General study points: In patients, five or six TRBV segments were more frequent than in controls, with TRBV5-6, TRBV5-1 and TRBV20-1 among them.

The sequenced material came from blood. Every receptor here comes from a girl aged 2-10 years with multiple sclerosis.

The table lists this clonotype with a few counts. The chain joins TRBV29-1 to TRBJ2-1; 11 bases are a match to TRBD1. This CDR3 has 15 residues. In germline, CDR1 is SQVTM, CDR2 ANQGSEA. V shed 4 bases and J 3 bases; nucleotides not matched to a gene: 5. CDR3 nucleotides: TGCAGCGTTGGCCTCGGGACAGGGGGCTACAATGAGCAGTTCTTC. The encoded protein is CSVGLGTGGYNEQFF.

This clonotype was recorded a few times. J is TRBJ2-5 and V is TRBV20-1; D call uncertain. Germline V CDR1 and CDR2: DFQATT, SNEGSKA (reference sequence). Trimming stripped 5 bases from V and 4 bases from J, with 14 bases between. The length of the CDR3 is 13 residues. DNA of the CDR3: TGCAGTGCTCCTCTATGGTCTCGAGAGACCCAGTACTTC. Translating it yields CSAPLWSRETQYF.

The chain is built from TRBV6-6 and TRBJ2-3; D is tentatively TRBD1 or TRBD2 (5 bases each). Trimming removed 7 bases at V and 1 base at J, with 12 bases between. Germline V CDR1 and CDR2: MNHNY, SVGAGI (reference sequence). There are 14 residues in the CDR3. In nucleotides, the CDR3 is TGTGCCAGCAAGTCGGGGCGCGGCACAGATACGCAGTATTTT. It specifies CASKSGRGTDTQYF.

The V call is TRBV21-1, the J call TRBJ2-5; TRBD2 is the table's D call, not checked against the DNA. TRBV21-1 is a recognized pseudogene. This CDR3 is 16 amino acids long. The chain's CDR3 is CASSKVGGQCQETQYF. The CDR3 bases are TGTGCCAGCAGCAAAGTTGGAGGGCAGTGCCAGGAGACCCAGTACTTC.

The V call is TRBV4-3, the J call TRBJ2-2, with D possibly matching TRBD2 (7 bases). The ends were cut back, 4 bases at V and 6 bases at J, with 39 bases in the middle. Germline V CDR1 and CDR2: LGHNA, YSLEER. The CDR3 has 23 amino acids. The CDR3 protein is CASSPGVTGFWREHLLFSGELFF. DNA of the CDR3: TGCGCCAGCAGCCCGGGGGTCACAGGGTTTTGGCGGGAGCATTTGTTATTCTCCGGGGAGCTGTTTTTT.

This clonotype has a single count. This sequence joins TRBV6-5 and TRBJ2-5, with 9 nucleotides matching TRBD2. The end of the DNA aligns better with TRBJ2-7, so the J call may be wrong. The CDR3 length is 14 residues. CDR1 and CDR2 (germline): MNHEY, SVGAGI. The CDR3 sequence: CASSYGTSTYEQYF. The CDR3 DNA reads TGTGCCAGCAGTTACGGGACTAGCACGTACGAGCAGTACTTC.

Here the CDR3 reads CASSLGLGPSYEQYF. As DNA, the CDR3 is TGCGCCAGCAGCTTGGGACTGGGGCCATCCTACGAGCAGTACTTC. This sequence joins TRBV5-1 and TRBJ2-7; possibly TRBD1 for D (5 bases). CDR1 and CDR2 (germline): SGHRS, YFSETQ. The germline V and J ends were trimmed by 0 bases and 1 base, with 11 bases remaining between them. The CDR3 is 15 residues long.

This clonotype was counted once. This chain uses TRBV12-3 or TRBV12-4 with TRBJ2-7, with D tentatively TRBD2 (6 bases). The CDR3 extends over 14 amino acids. V lost 5 bases to trimming and J lost 11 bases, with 22 bases between them. The CDR3 sequence is CASSPRRRAGREYF. The CDR3 coding sequence is TGTGCCAGCAGTCCGAGACGGAGGGCAGGTCGGGAGTACTTC.

This clonotype was counted many times. The V call is TRBV4-2, the J call TRBJ2-5, with D tentatively TRBD2 (7 bases). The CDR3 spans 15 residues. Trimming stripped 3 bases from V and 6 bases from J, with 17 bases between. The germline V gene encodes CDR1 LGHNA and CDR2 YNFKEQ. CDR3 region: CASSQGATSLQTQYF. CDR3 nucleotide sequence: TGTGCCAGCAGCCAGGGGGCGACTAGCTTACAGACCCAGTACTTC.

This clonotype was observed a handful of times. The CDR3 nucleotides are TGTGCCAGCAATTACAGGTCCCCCTACAATGAGCAGTTCTTC. Amino acid sequence: CASNYRSPYNEQFF. The chain couples TRBV2 to TRBJ2-1, with D possibly TRBD1 on 5 matching bases. V dropped 7 bases and J dropped 2 bases, with 12 bases sitting between them. Per germline, CDR1 SNHLY and CDR2 FYNNEI. The length of the CDR3 is 14 residues. Full variable domain (outside the CDR3, taken from reference TRBV2 and TRBJ2-1): EPEVTQTPSHQVTQMGQEVILRCVPISNHLYFYWYRQILGQKVEFLVSFYNNEISEKSEIFDDQFSVERPDGSNFTLKIRSTKLEDSAMYFCASNYRSPYNEQFFGPGTRLTVL.

This clonotype was detected ten times or more. V and J are TRBV27 and TRBJ2-3, with D possibly being TRBD2 (5 bases). CDR1 and CDR2 from the germline V gene are MNHEY and SMNVEV (reference sequence). CDR3 length equals 15 residues. V lost 1 base to trimming and J lost 2 bases, with 10 bases between them. CDR3 sequence (DNA): TGTGCCAGCAGTTTATATGCGGGTGTCACAGATACGCAGTATTTT. This codes for CASSLYAGVTDTQYF.

The gene calls are TRBV6-2 or TRBV6-3 and TRBJ2-1; possibly TRBD2 for D (5 bases). Germline loops: CDR1 MNHEY, CDR2 SVGEGT. Trimming pared 10 bases from V and 0 bases from J, leaving 13 bases between. The CDR3 consists of 14 residues. CDR3 in DNA: TGTGCCATCCAGAGGGTACCCTCCTACAATGAGCAGTTCTTC. Its protein is CAIQRVPSYNEQFF.

V is TRBV11-1 and J is TRBJ2-1; 7 nucleotides match TRBD1. The CDR3 loop spans 16 amino acids. Unmatched junction bases numbered 12, after V lost 5 bases and J lost 5 bases. The germline gives CDR1 SGHAT, CDR2 FQDESV (reference sequence). Here the CDR3 reads CASSLAQGTYHNEQFF. CDR3 nucleotide sequence: TGTGCCAGCAGCCTCGCACAGGGGACCTACCACAATGAGCAGTTCTTC.

This rearrangement joins TRBV4-2 to TRBJ1-2; 9 positions agree with TRBD1. CDR3 length equals 14 residues. V lost 4 bases and J lost 8; bases outside the gene matches: 8. Germline values: CDR1 LGHNA, CDR2 YNFKEQ. The CDR3 spells CASSPGQGREGYTF. The CDR3 DNA reads TGTGCCAGCAGCCCGGGACAGGGAAGAGAAGGCTACACCTTC.

This clonotype appeared a single time. The chain has TRBV15 and TRBJ1-1; 12 bases fit TRBD1. Germline V gene data show CDR1 as LNHNV and CDR2 as YYDKDF (reference sequence). Trimming removed 0 bases from V and 10 bases from J; junction bases left unmatched: 3. The CDR3 is 14 amino acids. The CDR3 DNA reads as TGTGCCACCAGCAGAGATAGGGGACAGGGGGCAGCTTTCTTT. It specifies CATSRDRGQGAAFF.

This chain uses TRBV29-1 with TRBJ1-4; weak D call: TRBD1 (5 bases). The ends were cut back, 4 bases at V and 6 bases at J, with 12 bases in the middle. The CDR3 consists of 13 residues. The germline V gene has CDR1 SQVTM and CDR2 ANQGSEA. CDR3 sequence reads: CSVGWGPDEKLFF. Written as DNA, the CDR3 is TGCAGCGTTGGGTGGGGACCTGATGAAAAACTGTTTTTT.

At least ten counts were recorded for this clonotype. The chain joins TRBV7-6 to TRBJ2-7; no clear D gene. The germline V gene encodes CDR1 SGHVS and CDR2 FNYEAQ. Trimming removed 0 bases from V and 1 base from J, with 4 bases in between. The CDR3 runs 13 residues. The CDR3 region is CASSLAVSYEQYF. The DNA for the CDR3 is TGTGCCAGCAGCTTAGCGGTATCCTACGAGCAGTACTTC.

V gene TRBV20-1 combines with J gene TRBJ2-5; D remains unclear. Trimming took 1 base from V and 4 from J, leaving 10 bases between them. From germline, CDR1 is DFQATT and CDR2 SNEGSKA (reference sequence). This CDR3 contains 13 residues. DNA of the CDR3: TGCAGTGCTAGAGGAAGGTGGGGAGAGACCCAGTACTTC. This sequence encodes CSARGRWGETQYF.

This chain connects TRBV27 to TRBJ2-4, with 7 bases matching TRBD2. The end of the DNA fits TRBJ2-7 better, so the J call may be wrong. There are 15 residues in the CDR3. Germline V gives CDR1 MNHEY, CDR2 SMNVEV (reference sequence). The CDR3 bases are TGTGCCAGCAGTTTCTCCGGCGGGAGTGGCTACGAGCAGTACTTC. Encoded protein: CASSFSGGSGYEQYF.

The genes are TRBV20-1 and TRBJ2-1; possibly TRBD1 or TRBD2 for D (7 bases each). V shed 3 bases and J shed 5 bases, with 17 bases lying between them. Germline CDR1 DFQATT, CDR2 SNEGSKA (reference sequence). The CDR3 consists of 15 residues. The CDR3 region is CSASSGGALNNEQFF. In nucleotides, the CDR3 is TGCAGTGCTAGTTCAGGGGGGGCCCTGAACAATGAGCAGTTCTTC.

The chain employs TRBV12-3 or TRBV12-4 and TRBJ2-4; 7 bases are shared with TRBD2. The CDR3 consists of 17 residues. V lost 6 bases, J lost 0 bases, and 11 bases stayed unmatched. In DNA form, the CDR3 reads TGTGCCAGCAGATCCCTTGGGGAGGGGTTAGCCAAAAACATTCAGTACTTC. It yields the protein CASRSLGEGLAKNIQYF.

This clonotype was counted between two and nine times. The chain links TRBV12-3 or TRBV12-4 to TRBJ1-1; possibly TRBD1 for D (5 bases). The CDR3 has 15 residues. Trimming shortened V by 2 bases and J by 3 bases, and 13 bases separated the two germline ends. CDR3 sequence (DNA): TGTGCCAGCAGTTTATTAGGAGGAGGGGACACTGAAGCTTTCTTT. This codes for CASSLLGGGDTEAFF.

This sequence joins TRBV7-9 and TRBJ2-1; D gene ambiguous. The germline V gene encodes CDR1 SEHNR and CDR2 FQNEAQ (reference sequence). V shed 4 bases and J shed 9 bases, with 19 bases lying between them. The CDR3 is 15 residues long. CDR3 coding DNA: TGTGCCAGCAGCTCGCCCCCGCTAAGTCCATCTGAGCAGTTCTTC. Residues: CASSSPPLSPSEQFF.

The chain couples TRBV5-1 to TRBJ1-1, with a weak D call TRBD1 (5 bases). The V end lost 6 bases, the J end lost 3 bases, and 15 bases lay between the germline ends. From germline, CDR1 is SGHRS and CDR2 YFSETQ. The CDR3 is 14 residues long. CDR3 coding DNA: TGCGCCAGCATCCCAGACCCCAGGGACACTGAAGCTTTCTTT. This sequence encodes CASIPDPRDTEAFF.

The CDR3 region is CASSPLAGSEQYF. For the CDR3, the DNA is TGTGCCAGCAGCCCCTTGGCGGGCTCCGAGCAGTACTTC. The chain combines TRBV3-1 with TRBJ2-7, with D possibly matching TRBD2 (5 bases). The germline gives CDR1 LGHDT, CDR2 YNNKEL (reference sequence). This CDR3 comprises 13 residues. Trimming stripped 4 bases from V and 6 bases from J, with 13 bases between.

The J gene is TRBJ2-1, the V gene TRBV28; D is possibly TRBD2 (5 bases). Germline V CDR1 and CDR2: MDHEN, SYDVKM. This CDR3 has 14 residues. The germline V and J ends were trimmed by 5 bases and 7 bases, with 15 bases remaining between them. CDR3: CASSRSDIRNEQFF. In DNA form, the CDR3 reads TGTGCCAGCAGTCGTAGCGACATTAGGAATGAGCAGTTCTTC.

This clonotype was found a few times. The chain recombines TRBV10-3 with TRBJ2-1; possibly TRBD2 for D (6 bases). Trimming took off 10 bases at V and 2 bases at J, with 15 bases between the two ends. Germline loops: CDR1 ENHRY, CDR2 SYGVKD. The CDR3 is made up of 14 amino acids. The CDR3 nucleotides read TGTGCCACCGCTCGGGACTTAACCTACAATGAGCAGTTCTTC. This translates into CATARDLTYNEQFF.